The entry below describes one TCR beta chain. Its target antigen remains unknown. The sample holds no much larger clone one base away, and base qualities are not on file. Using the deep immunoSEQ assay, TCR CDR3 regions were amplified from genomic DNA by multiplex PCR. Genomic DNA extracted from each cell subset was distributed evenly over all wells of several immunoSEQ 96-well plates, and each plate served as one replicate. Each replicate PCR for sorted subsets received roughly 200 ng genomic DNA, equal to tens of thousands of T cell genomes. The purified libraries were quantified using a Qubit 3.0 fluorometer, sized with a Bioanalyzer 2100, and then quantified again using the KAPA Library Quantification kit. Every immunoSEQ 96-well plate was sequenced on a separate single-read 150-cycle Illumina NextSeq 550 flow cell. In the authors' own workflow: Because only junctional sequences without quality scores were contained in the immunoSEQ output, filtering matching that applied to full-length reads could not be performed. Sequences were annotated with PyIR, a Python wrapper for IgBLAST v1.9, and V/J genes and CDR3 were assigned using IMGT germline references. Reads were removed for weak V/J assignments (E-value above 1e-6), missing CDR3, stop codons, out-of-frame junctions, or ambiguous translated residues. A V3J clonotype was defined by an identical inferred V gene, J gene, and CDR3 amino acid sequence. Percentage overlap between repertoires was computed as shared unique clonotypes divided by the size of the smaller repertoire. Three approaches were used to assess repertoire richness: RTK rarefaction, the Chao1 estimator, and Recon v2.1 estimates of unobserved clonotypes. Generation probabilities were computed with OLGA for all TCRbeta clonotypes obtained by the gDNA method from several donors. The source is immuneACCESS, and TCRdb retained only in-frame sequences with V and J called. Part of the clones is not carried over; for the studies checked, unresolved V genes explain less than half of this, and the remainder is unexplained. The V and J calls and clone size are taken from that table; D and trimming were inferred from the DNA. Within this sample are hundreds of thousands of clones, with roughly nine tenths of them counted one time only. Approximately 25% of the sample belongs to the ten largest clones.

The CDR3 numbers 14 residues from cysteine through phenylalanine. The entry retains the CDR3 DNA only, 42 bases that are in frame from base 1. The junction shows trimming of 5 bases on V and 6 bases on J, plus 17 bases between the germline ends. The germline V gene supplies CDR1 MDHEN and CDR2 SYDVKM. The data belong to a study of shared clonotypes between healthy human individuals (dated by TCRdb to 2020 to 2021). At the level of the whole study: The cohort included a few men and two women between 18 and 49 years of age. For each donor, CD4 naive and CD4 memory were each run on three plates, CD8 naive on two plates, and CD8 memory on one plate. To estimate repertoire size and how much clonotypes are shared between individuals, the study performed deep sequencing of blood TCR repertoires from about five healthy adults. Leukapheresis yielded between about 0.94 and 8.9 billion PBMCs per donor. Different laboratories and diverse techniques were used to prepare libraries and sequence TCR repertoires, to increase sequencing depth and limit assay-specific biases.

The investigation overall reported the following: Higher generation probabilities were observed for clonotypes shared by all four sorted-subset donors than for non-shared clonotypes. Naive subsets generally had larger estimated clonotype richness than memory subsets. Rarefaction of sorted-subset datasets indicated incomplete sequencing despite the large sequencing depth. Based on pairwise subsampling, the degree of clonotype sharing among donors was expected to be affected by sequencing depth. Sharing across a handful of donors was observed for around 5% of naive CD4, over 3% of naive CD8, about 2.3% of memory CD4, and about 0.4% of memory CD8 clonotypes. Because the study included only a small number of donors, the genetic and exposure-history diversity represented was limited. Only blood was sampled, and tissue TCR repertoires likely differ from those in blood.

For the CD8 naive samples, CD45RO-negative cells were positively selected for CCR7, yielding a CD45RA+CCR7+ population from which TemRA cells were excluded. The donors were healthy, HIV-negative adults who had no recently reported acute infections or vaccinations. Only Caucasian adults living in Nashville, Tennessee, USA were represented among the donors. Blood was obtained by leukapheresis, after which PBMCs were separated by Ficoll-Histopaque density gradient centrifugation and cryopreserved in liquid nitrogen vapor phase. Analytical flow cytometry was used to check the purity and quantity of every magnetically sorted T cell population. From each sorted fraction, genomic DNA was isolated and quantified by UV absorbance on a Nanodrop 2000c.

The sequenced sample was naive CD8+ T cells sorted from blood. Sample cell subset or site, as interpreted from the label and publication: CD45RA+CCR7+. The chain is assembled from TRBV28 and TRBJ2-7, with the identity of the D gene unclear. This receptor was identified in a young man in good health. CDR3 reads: CASSAPNSPFEQYF. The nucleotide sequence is TGTGCCAGCAGTGCTCCAAACTCCCCCTTCGAGCAGTACTTC.